These 25 T cell receptor beta chains share one sample of origin, sequenced in a study of regulatory T cells in long-lasting Graves disease. Building of the TCR beta libraries involved iRepertoire HTBI primers and Arm-PCR of CDR3 regions. TCRdb reprocessed the multiplex PCR reads via MiXCR and lists one record per CDR3 protein. The sample records 350,000 to 450,000 distinct CDR3 sequences, roughly 15% being singletons. The time point was: newly diagnosed GD, antithyroid drugs for less than 3 months. PBMC RNA served as the TCR library source. These data were likewise used in another study, on T cells in Graves' hyperthyroidism and ophthalmopathy.

The input for sequencing was peripheral blood mononuclear cells (PBMCs), taken at new diagnosis, from a patient treated with antithyroid drugs. Every receptor here comes from a woman between 40 and 50 years old with Graves disease.

This clonotype has at least ten counts. V gene TRBV18 combines with J gene TRBJ1-2; D is undetermined. The CDR3 is 12 residues long. The germline CDR1 and CDR2 sequences are KGHSH and LQKENI. V lost 8 bases to trimming and J lost 8 bases, with 15 bases between them. CDR3 nucleotide sequence: TGTGCCAGCGCTCTGGATATTGGGGGCTACACCTTC. Amino acids: CASALDIGGYTF.

The sample holds many counts of this clonotype. The gene calls are TRBV20-1 and TRBJ2-2, with D possibly being TRBD2 (5 bases). V gave up 3 bases and J gave up 0 bases, with 14 bases separating them. Germline CDR1 reads DFQATT; CDR2 reads SNEGSKA (reference sequence). The CDR3 is 16 amino acids. This chain's CDR3 is CSASSATGSNTGELFF. CDR3 nucleotide sequence: TGCAGTGCTAGTTCTGCAACGGGGTCGAACACCGGGGAGCTGTTTTTT.

In its sample, this clonotype was seen many times. J is TRBJ1-5 and V is TRBV27, with D maybe TRBD1 (5 bases). The CDR3 is 20 amino acids. Trimming took off 5 bases at V and 1 base at J, with 27 bases between the two ends. Germline CDR1 and CDR2: MNHEY and SMNVEV (reference sequence). This CDR3 is CASSTTGSGFIRGSNQPQHF. The CDR3 DNA reads TGTGCCAGCAGTACCACAGGCAGCGGGTTTATCCGGGGAAGCAATCAGCCCCAGCATTTT.

This clonotype has just a few counts. CDR3 loop: CASSGQGVDTQYF. CDR3 nucleotides: TGTGCCAGCAGTGGACAGGGAGTGGATACGCAGTATTTT. The chain recombines TRBV6-1 with TRBJ2-3; 7 nucleotides line up with TRBD1. This CDR3 region has 13 residues. Trimming cost V 4 bases and J 6 bases; bases outside gene matches: 4. Germline V gene data show CDR1 as MNHNS and CDR2 as SASEGT.

This clonotype was seen only a few times. The V and J genes are TRBV5-1 and TRBJ2-1, with TRBD2 matching 7 bases. The CDR3 runs 15 residues. Unmatched junction bases numbered 11, after V lost 4 bases and J lost 7 bases. CDR1 SGHRS and CDR2 YFSETQ come from the germline V gene. CDR3 residues: CASSPGAAGWNEQFF. Written as DNA, the CDR3 is TGCGCCAGCAGCCCTGGGGCAGCGGGGTGGAATGAGCAGTTCTTC.

This clonotype was seen a handful of times. The CDR3 spells CASSPDRDRAQHF. The CDR3, as DNA: TGTGCCAGCAGCCCGGACCGGGACAGGGCCCAGCATTTT. This chain joins TRBV9 and TRBJ1-5; TRBD1 matches at 9 bases. The CDR3 extends over 13 amino acids. Losses at the gene ends were 4 bases for V and 11 bases for J; bases not matched to a gene: 7. Germline-derived CDR1 and CDR2 are SGDLS and YYNGEE.

This clonotype has a count of ten or more. This chain links TRBV20-1 with TRBJ2-3; D gene unclear. Trimming shortened V by 1 base and J by 1 base, and 12 bases separated the two germline ends. The CDR3 length is 15 residues. Germline assignment: CDR1 DFQATT and CDR2 SNEGSKA (reference sequence). The CDR3 sequence is CSARAQPPGTDTQYF. CDR3 coding DNA: TGCAGTGCTAGAGCGCAGCCCCCAGGCACAGATACGCAGTATTTT.

This clonotype was counted many times. This chain connects TRBV24-1 to TRBJ1-2; maybe TRBD1 (5 bases). This CDR3 is 13 amino acids long. The V gene's germline CDR1 is KGHDR and CDR2 SFDVKD. V lost 2 bases and J lost 7, with 10 bases in between. CDR3 DNA: TGTGCCACCAGTGATTCCCGGGGCGGTGGCTACACCTTC. Protein product: CATSDSRGGGYTF.

This clonotype was counted a few times. The rearrangement uses TRBV5-8 and TRBJ1-2, with D maybe TRBD1 (5 bases). This CDR3 is built from 14 residues. The V and J ends lost 3 bases and 4 bases respectively, with 13 bases between them. Per the germline V gene, CDR1 is SGHTS and CDR2 is YDEGEE. The CDR3 DNA sequence: TGTGCCAGCAGCTGGTTGGTAGGGACCTATGGCTACACCTTC. This encodes CASSWLVGTYGYTF.

There are a few counts of this clonotype. J is TRBJ2-1 and V is TRBV6-1; tentative D call: TRBD2 (6 bases). Germline CDR1 reads MNHNS; CDR2 reads SASEGT. Trimming shortened V by 5 bases and J by 9 bases, and 14 bases separated the two germline ends. This CDR3 is 13 amino acids long. The CDR3 reads CASSTDYNTEQFF. Written as DNA, the CDR3 is TGTGCCAGCAGTACGGACTATAACACTGAGCAGTTCTTC.

The chain is built from TRBV10-3 and TRBJ2-3, with 13 bases lining up with TRBD2. Germline CDR1 is ENHRY and CDR2 is SYGVKD. The junction had 5 bases not matched to a gene; V was cut back by 10 bases and J by 4 bases. The CDR3 has 14 amino acids. The CDR3 sequence: CATGLAGAPDTQYF. The CDR3 coding sequence is TGTGCCACCGGACTAGCGGGAGCCCCAGATACGCAGTATTTT.

Ten or more counts support this clonotype. The chain has TRBV20-1 and TRBJ2-7; D perhaps matches TRBD1 (5 bases). Germline CDR1 reads DFQATT; CDR2 reads SNEGSKA (reference sequence). Trimming left V 5 bases short and J 1 base short, with 15 bases between. CDR3 length equals 14 residues. In DNA, the CDR3 is TGCAGTGCTTCATGGCAGGGCTCATCCTACGAGCAGTACTTC. Residues: CSASWQGSSYEQYF.

This clonotype has just a few counts. The CDR3 spells CASSQVLAGSSSYEQYF. CDR3 nucleotides: TGTGCCAGCAGCCAAGTACTAGCGGGATCTAGCTCCTACGAGCAGTACTTC. This sequence joins TRBV4-2 and TRBJ2-7, with TRBD2 matching over 10 bases. J was trimmed by 0 bases and V by 1 base; bases with no gene match: 6. The CDR3 is 17 residues long. CDR1 is LGHNA, CDR2 YNFKEQ, per germline.

J is TRBJ2-5 and V is TRBV4-3; D is possibly TRBD1 or TRBD2 (6 bases each). The CDR3 has 17 amino acids. Germline V gene lookup returns CDR1 LGHNA and CDR2 YSLEER. V was pared by 0 bases and J by 3 bases, with 17 bases between. CDR3 nucleotides: TGCGCCAGCAGCCAAGAAGGTCTCAGGGGAGGCGAAGAGACCCAGTACTTC. Translation gives CASSQEGLRGGEETQYF.

The table lists this clonotype with many counts. The rearrangement links TRBV30 to TRBJ2-2; D might be TRBD1 or TRBD2, each matching 5 bases. CDR3 size: 12 residues. From germline, CDR1 is GTSNPN and CDR2 SVGIG (reference sequence). The CDR3 region is CGGSGYTGELFF. DNA of the CDR3: TGTGGGGGGAGCGGATACACCGGGGAGCTGTTTTTT.

With respect to this clonotype: This may stem from a read error, because a much larger clone lies one nucleotide away. The chain uses TRBV7-2 and TRBJ2-5, with TRBD1 matching 10 bases. The CDR3 sequence is 14 residues long. From germline, CDR1 is SGHTA and CDR2 FQGNSA. Trimming cost V 6 bases and J 13 bases; bases outside gene matches: 14. CDR3 coding DNA: TGTGCCAGCAGTTCTACCGGGACAGGGGAGGTCAGGTACTTC. As protein: CASSSTGTGEVRYF.

The V call is TRBV29-1, the J call TRBJ1-1, with 11 bases lining up with TRBD1. CDR3 length: 12 residues. V gave up 6 bases and J gave up 5 bases; unmatched junction bases: 2. CDR1 is SQVTM, CDR2 ANQGSEA, per germline. The CDR3 here is CSVGTGGTEAFF. Here the CDR3 DNA reads TGCAGCGTGGGGACAGGGGGAACTGAAGCTTTCTTT.

The rearrangement links TRBV3-1 to TRBJ2-6, with 14 bases fitting TRBD2. CDR3 length: 17 residues. Germline V gene lookup returns CDR1 LGHDT and CDR2 YNNKEL (reference sequence). After removal of 4 bases from V and 2 bases from J, the junction contained 1 base not matched to a gene. The CDR3 DNA is TGTGCCAGCAGCCCGGGACTAGCGGGAGCTGGGGCCAACGTCCTGACTTTC. Residues: CASSPGLAGAGANVLTF.

The rearrangement joins TRBV6-2 or TRBV6-3 to TRBJ2-1, with D perhaps TRBD1 (5 bases). CDR3 length equals 13 residues. Germline V CDR1 and CDR2: MNHEY, SVGEGT. V gave up 6 bases and J gave up 3 bases, with 9 bases separating them. The CDR3 reads CASRSDSYNEQFF. CDR3 bases: TGTGCCAGCAGGTCCGACAGCTACAATGAGCAGTTCTTC.

The chain joins TRBV6-2 or TRBV6-3 to TRBJ2-1; 9 bases map to TRBD1. The CDR3 runs to 14 residues. CDR1 is MNHEY, CDR2 SVGEGT, per germline. With V trimmed by 2 bases and J by 7 bases, 3 bases remained unmatched. The CDR3 is CASSYVGTGNEQFF. The CDR3 DNA is TGTGCCAGCAGTTACGTAGGGACAGGGAATGAGCAGTTCTTC.

This clonotype showed up many times. The chain links TRBV11-2 to TRBJ2-1; either TRBD1 or TRBD2 may supply D (5 bases each). With 4 bases removed from V and 5 bases from J, the gap between germline ends came to 12 bases. The CDR3 sequence is 14 residues long. Per germline, CDR1 SGHAT and CDR2 FQNNGV. The DNA of the CDR3 is TGTGCCAGCAGCTCCTACCGGGACCACAATGAGCAGTTCTTC. This encodes CASSSYRDHNEQFF. The whole variable domain, remainder taken from reference TRBV11-2 and TRBJ2-1, is EAGVAQSPRYKIIEKRQSVAFWCNPISGHATLYWYQQILGQGPKLLIQFQNNGVVDDSQLPKDRFSAERLKGVDSTLKIQPAKLEDSAVYLCASSSYRDHNEQFFGPGTRLTVL.

This clonotype was seen at least ten times. This sequence joins TRBV7-9 and TRBJ1-2; tentative D call: TRBD1 (5 bases). The CDR3 is 14 residues long. Trimming stripped 5 bases from V and 9 bases from J, with 19 bases between. Germline CDR1 is SEHNR and CDR2 is FQNEAQ (reference sequence). CDR3 DNA: TGTGCCAGCAGCGGCCCAGGGCAGCTCTTAAGCTACACCTTC. Its protein product is CASSGPGQLLSYTF.

This clonotype was seen repeatedly, ten times or more. The chain carries TRBV10-3 and TRBJ2-3, with 7 bases identical to TRBD1. The CDR3 loop spans 17 amino acids. The V segment lost 0 bases and the J segment 0 bases; nucleotides outside the gene matches: 6. From germline, CDR1 is ENHRY and CDR2 SYGVKD. The DNA for the CDR3 is TGTGCCATCAGTGAGTCACGGGGACAGCTAAGCACAGATACGCAGTATTTT. Protein: CAISESRGQLSTDTQYF.

This clonotype was detected a few times. The rearrangement links TRBV6-1 to TRBJ2-3; 9 bases map to TRBD2. The CDR3 length is 22 residues. The V gene's germline CDR1 is MNHNS and CDR2 SASEGT. The V segment lost 2 bases and the J segment 9 bases; nucleotides outside the gene matches: 30. The CDR3 region is CASSESEYGLAGSWLRQRTQYF. The DNA for the CDR3 is TGTGCCAGCAGTGAATCTGAATACGGGCTAGCGGGAAGTTGGCTGCGCCAACGGACGCAGTATTTT.

As for this clonotype: This likely comes from a read error, as the CDR3 has no conserved phenylalanine or tryptophan at its end. This chain joins TRBV5-5 and TRBJ1-2, with TRBD1 matching over 9 bases. CDR1 and CDR2 (germline): SGHKS, YYEKEE (reference sequence). The CDR3 is made up of 14 amino acids. With 4 bases clipped from V and 5 bases from J, the junction kept 6 bases outside the gene matches. The CDR3 nucleotides are TGTGCCAGCAGCCCGGGACAGGGAGGATATGGCTACACCTCC. Its translation is CASSPGQGGYGYTS.